This TCR beta chain was documented in a study of OX40 agonist ivuxolimab in advanced cancers. Study background: The study treated patients with ivuxolimab, an agonistic anti-OX40 (CD134) antibody. Patients received intravenous ivuxolimab every 2 weeks at 0.01 to 10 mg/kg.

Regarding this clone: What it binds is not known.

General observations from the study: CD4+ T cells averaged fewer expanded clones than CD8+ T cells.

Data came from immunoSEQ multiplex PCR; TCRdb stores just in-frame clones and leaves some out. The table lists under 150,000 clones, around nine tenths of them singletons. V was trimmed by 3 bases and J by 7 bases, leaving 19 bases between them. Per germline, CDR1 SEHNR and CDR2 FQNEAQ (reference sequence). The CDR3 is 15 residues long. The TCR was taken from an adult with an advanced solid tumor such as melanoma, head and neck, liver or kidney cancer. The material sequenced was CD4+ or CD8+ T cells sorted from blood, taken in a trial of the OX40 agonist ivuxolimab. The rearrangement uses TRBV7-9 and TRBJ2-7, with a possible D match to TRBD2 (6 bases). CDR3 sequence: CASSFGGTTLGEQYF. CDR3 coding DNA: TGTGCCAGCAGCTTCGGCGGGACGACCTTGGGGGAGCAGTACTTC. The variable domain in full, completed from reference TRBV7-9 and TRBJ2-7, reads DTGVSQNPRHKITKRGQNVTFRCDPISEHNRLYWYRQTLGQGPEFLTYFQNEAQLEKSRLLSDRFSAERPKGSFSTLEIQRTEQGDSAMYLCASSFGGTTLGEQYFGPGTRLTVT.